This TCR beta chain appears in the sequencing data of a study of beta chain features in type 1 diabetes. The study reverse transcribed the entire isolated RNA, so it sequenced expressed TCRB transcripts. Using immunoSEQ multiplex PCR, the repertoire was profiled, and TCRdb retains in-frame clones only, with some absent. The sample shows 150,000 or so clones, 7% to 10% of them seen only once. CDR1 SGHRS and CDR2 YFSETQ come from the germline V gene. The trim removed 5 bases at V and 11 bases at J, leaving 7 bases unmatched. The CDR3 sequence is 12 residues long. The V call is TRBV5-1, the J call TRBJ2-3; 8 bases align to TRBD1. The sequenced sample was central memory CD4+ T cells from blood. The TCR comes from a man aged 18-30 years in good health. This CDR3 reads CASREQGERQYF. The CDR3 DNA reads TGCGCCAGCAGGGAACAGGGGGAGCGGCAGTATTTT.